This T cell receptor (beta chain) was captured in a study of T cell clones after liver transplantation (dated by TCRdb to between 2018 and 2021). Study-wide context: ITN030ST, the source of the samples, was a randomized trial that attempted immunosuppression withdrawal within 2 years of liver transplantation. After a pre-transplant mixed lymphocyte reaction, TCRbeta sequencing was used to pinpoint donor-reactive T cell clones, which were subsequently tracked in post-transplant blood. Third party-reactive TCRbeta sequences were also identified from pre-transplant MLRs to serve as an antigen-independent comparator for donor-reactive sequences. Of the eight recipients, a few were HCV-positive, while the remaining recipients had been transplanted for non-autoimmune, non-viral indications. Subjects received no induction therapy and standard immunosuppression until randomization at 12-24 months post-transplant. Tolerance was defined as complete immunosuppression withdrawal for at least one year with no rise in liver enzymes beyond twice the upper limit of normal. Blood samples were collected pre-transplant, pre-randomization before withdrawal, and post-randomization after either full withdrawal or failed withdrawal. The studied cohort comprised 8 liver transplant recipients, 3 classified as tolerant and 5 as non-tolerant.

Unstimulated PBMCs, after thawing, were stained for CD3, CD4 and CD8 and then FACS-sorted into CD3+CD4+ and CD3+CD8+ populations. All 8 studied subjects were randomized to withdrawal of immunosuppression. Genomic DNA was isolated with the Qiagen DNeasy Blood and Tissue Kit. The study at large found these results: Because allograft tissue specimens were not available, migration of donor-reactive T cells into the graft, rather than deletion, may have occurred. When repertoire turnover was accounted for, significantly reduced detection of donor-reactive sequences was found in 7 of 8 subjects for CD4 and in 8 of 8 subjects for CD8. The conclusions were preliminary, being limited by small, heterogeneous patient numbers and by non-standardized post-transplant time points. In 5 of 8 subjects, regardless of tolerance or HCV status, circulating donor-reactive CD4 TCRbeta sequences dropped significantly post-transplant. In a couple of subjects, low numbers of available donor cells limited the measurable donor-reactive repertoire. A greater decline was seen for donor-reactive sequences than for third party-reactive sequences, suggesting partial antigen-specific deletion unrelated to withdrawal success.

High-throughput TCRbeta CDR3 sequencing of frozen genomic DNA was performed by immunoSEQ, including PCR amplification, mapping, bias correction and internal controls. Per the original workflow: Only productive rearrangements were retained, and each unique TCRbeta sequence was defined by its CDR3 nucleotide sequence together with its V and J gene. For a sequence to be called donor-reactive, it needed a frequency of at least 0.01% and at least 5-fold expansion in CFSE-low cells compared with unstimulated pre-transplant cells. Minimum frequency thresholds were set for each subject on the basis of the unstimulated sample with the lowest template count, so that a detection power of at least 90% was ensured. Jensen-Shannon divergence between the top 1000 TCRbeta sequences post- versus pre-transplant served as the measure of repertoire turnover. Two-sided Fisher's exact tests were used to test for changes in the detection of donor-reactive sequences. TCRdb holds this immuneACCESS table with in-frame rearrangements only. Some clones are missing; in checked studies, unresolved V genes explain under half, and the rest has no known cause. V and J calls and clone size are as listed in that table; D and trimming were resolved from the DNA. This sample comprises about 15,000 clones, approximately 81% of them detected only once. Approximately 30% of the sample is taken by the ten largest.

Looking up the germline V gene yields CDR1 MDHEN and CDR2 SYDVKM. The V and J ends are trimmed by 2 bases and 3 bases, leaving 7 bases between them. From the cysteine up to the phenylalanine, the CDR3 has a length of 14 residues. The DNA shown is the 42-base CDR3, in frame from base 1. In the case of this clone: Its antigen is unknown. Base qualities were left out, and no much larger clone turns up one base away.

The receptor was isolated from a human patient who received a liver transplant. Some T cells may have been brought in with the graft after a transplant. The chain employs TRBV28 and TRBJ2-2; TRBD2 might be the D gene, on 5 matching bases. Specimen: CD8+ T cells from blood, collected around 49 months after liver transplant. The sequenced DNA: TGTGCCAGCAGTTTAGAAGCGGACACCGGGGAGCTGTTTTTT. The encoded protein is CASSLEADTGELFF.